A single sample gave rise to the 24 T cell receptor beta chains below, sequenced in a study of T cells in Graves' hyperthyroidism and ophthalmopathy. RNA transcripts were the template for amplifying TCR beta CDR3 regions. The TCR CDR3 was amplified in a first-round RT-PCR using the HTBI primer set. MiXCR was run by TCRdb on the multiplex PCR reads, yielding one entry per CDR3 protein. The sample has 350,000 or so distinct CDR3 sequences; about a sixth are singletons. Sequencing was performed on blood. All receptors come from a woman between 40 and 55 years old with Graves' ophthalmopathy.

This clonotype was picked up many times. The CDR3 spells CASSLVGDEGYEQYF. CDR3 nucleotides: TGTGCCAGCAGCTTAGTTGGGGACGAAGGCTACGAGCAGTACTTC. This chain links TRBV11-2 with TRBJ2-7; tentatively, D is TRBD1 or TRBD2 (5 bases each). This CDR3 comprises 15 residues. Trimming took off 1 base at V and 3 bases at J, with 13 bases between the two ends. Looked up from germline, CDR1 is SGHAT and CDR2 is FQNNGV.

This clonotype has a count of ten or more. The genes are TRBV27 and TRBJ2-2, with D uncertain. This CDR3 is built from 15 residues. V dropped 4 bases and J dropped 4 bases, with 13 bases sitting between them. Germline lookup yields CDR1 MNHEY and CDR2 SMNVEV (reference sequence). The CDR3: CASSSFPGFTGELFF. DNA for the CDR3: TGTGCCAGCAGTTCGTTCCCGGGCTTCACCGGGGAGCTGTTTTTT.

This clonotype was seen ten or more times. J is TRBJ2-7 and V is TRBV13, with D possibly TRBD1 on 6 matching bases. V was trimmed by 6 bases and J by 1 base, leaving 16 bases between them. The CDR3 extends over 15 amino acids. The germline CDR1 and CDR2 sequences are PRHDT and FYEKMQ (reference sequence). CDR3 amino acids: CASRIAGTSSYEQYF. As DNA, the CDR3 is TGTGCCAGCAGAATAGCCGGGACATCTTCCTACGAGCAGTACTTC.

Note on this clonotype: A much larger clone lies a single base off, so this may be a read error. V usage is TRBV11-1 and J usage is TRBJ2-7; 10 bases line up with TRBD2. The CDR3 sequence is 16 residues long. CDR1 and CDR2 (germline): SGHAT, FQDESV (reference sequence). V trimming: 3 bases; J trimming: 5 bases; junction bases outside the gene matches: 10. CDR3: CASSFGSASGSDEQYF. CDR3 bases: TGTGCCAGCAGCTTTGGGTCGGCTAGCGGGAGTGACGAGCAGTACTTC.

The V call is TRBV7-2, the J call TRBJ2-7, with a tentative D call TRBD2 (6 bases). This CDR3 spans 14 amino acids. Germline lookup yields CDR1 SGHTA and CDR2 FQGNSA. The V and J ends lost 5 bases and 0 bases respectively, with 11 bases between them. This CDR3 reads CASSPGLPSYEQYF. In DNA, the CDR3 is TGTGCCAGCAGCCCGGGACTCCCCTCCTACGAGCAGTACTTC.

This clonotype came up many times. The CDR3 spells CASSRHLNGPAQHF. The CDR3 bases are TGTGCCAGCAGCCGACACCTTAACGGTCCAGCCCAGCATTTT. The chain couples TRBV7-2 to TRBJ1-5; no firm D call. V was pared by 5 bases and J by 11 bases, with 19 bases between. The germline V gene encodes CDR1 SGHTA and CDR2 FQGNSA. This CDR3 contains 14 residues.

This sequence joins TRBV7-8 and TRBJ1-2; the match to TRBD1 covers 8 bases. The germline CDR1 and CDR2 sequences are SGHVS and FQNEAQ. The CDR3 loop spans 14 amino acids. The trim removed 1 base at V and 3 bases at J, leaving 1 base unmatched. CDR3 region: CASSLVTGDYGYTF. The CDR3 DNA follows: TGTGCCAGCAGCTTAGTGACAGGGGACTATGGCTACACCTTC.

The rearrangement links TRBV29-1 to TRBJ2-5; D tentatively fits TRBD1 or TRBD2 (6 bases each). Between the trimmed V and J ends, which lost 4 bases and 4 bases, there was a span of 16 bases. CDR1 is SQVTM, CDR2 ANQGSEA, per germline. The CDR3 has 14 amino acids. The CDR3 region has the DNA TGCAGCGTTGGGGCGGGATTACAGGGAGAGACCCAGTACTTC. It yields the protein CSVGAGLQGETQYF.

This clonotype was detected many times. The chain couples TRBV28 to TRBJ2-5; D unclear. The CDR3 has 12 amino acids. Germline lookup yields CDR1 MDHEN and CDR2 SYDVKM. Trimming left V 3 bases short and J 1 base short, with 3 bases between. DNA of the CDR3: TGTGCCAGCAGTTTCTCCCAAGAGACCCAGTACTTC. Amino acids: CASSFSQETQYF.

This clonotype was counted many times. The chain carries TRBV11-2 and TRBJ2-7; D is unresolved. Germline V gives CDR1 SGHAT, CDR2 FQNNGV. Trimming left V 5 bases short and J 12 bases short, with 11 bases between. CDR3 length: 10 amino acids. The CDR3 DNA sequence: TGTGCCAGCAGCCAGGAGAGTATGTACTTC. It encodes CASSQESMYF. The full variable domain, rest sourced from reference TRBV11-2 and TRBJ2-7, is EAGVAQSPRYKIIEKRQSVAFWCNPISGHATLYWYQQILGQGPKLLIQFQNNGVVDDSQLPKDRFSAERLKGVDSTLKIQPAKLEDSAVYLCASSQESMYFGPGTRLTVT.

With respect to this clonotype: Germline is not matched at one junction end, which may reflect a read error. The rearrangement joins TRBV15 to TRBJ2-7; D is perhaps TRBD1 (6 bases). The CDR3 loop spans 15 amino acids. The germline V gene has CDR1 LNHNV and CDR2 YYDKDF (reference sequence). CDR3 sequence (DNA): TGTGCCACCAGCAGACCCGTGACAGGCCCTACTGAGCAGTCCTTC. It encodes CATSRPVTGPTEQSF. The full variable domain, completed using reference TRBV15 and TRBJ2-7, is DAMVIQNPRYQVTQFGKPVTLSCSQTLNHNVMYWYQQKSSQAPKLLFHYYDKDFNNEADTPDNFQSRRPNTSFCFLDIRSPGLGDTAMYLCATSRPVTGPTEQSFGPGTRLTVT.

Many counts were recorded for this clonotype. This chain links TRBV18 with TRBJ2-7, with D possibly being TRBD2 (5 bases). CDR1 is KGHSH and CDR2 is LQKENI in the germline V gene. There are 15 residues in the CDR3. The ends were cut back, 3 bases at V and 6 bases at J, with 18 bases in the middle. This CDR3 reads CASSPLDWSQREQYF. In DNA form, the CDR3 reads TGTGCCAGCTCACCCCTGGACTGGTCCCAGCGCGAGCAGTACTTC.

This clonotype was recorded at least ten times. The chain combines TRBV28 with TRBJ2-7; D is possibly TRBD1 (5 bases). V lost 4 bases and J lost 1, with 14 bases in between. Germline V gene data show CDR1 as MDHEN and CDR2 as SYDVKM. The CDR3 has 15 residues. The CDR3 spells CASSSPGRTSYEQYF. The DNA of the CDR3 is TGTGCCAGCAGTTCCCCCGGGCGGACATCCTACGAGCAGTACTTC.

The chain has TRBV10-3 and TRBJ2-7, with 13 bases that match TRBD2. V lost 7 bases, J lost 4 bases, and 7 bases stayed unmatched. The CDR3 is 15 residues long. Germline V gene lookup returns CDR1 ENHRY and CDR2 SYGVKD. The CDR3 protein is CAITPTSGRFYEQYF. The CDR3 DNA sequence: TGTGCCATCACCCCGACTAGCGGGAGGTTTTACGAGCAGTACTTC.

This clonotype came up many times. The CDR3 nucleotides are TGTGCCAGCAGTCGAGCGGGAGGCTCCGGGGAGCTGTTTTTT. It translates to CASSRAGGSGELFF. The chain carries TRBV6-1 and TRBJ2-2; 9 nucleotides align to TRBD2. V shed 5 bases, J shed 6 bases, and the junction held 4 bases outside the gene matches. The CDR3 is made up of 14 amino acids. Germline-derived CDR1 and CDR2 are MNHNS and SASEGT.

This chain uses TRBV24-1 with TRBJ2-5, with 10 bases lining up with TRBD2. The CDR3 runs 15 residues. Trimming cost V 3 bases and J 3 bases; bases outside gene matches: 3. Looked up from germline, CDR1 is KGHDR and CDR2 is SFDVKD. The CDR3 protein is CATSDPGTSEETQYF. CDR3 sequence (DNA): TGTGCCACCAGTGATCCAGGGACTAGCGAAGAGACCCAGTACTTC.

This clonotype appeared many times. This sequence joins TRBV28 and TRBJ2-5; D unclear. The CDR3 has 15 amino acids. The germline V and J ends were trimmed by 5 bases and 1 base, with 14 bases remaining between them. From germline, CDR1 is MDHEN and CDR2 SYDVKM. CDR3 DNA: TGTGCCAGCAGTCCCCTAGGTGGAACCCAAGAGACCCAGTACTTC. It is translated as CASSPLGGTQETQYF.

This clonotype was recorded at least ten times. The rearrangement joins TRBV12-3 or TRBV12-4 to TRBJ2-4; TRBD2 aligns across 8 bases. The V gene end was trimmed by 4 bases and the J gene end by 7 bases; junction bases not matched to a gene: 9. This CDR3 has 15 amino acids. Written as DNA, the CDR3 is TGTGCCAGCAGTTCCGAAGCGGGAGCGTTGAACATTCAGTACTTC. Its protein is CASSSEAGALNIQYF.

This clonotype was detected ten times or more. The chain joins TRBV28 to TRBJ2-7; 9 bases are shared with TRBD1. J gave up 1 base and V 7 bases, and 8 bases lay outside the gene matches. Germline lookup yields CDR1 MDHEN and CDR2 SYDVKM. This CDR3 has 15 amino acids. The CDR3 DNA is TGTGCCAGCAATCCCCGGGACAGGGAATCCTACGAGCAGTACTTC. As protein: CASNPRDRESYEQYF.

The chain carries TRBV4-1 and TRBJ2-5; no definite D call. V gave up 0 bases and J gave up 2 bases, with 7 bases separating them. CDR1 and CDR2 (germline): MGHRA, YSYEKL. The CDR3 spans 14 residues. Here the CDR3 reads CASSQDYRQETQYF. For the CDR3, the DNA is TGCGCCAGCAGCCAAGATTATAGACAAGAGACCCAGTACTTC.

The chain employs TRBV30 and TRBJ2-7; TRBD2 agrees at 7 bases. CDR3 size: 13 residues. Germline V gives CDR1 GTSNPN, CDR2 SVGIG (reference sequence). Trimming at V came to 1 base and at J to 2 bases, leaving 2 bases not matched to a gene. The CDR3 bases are TGTGCCTGGAGTGGGGGGGGGGCCTACGAGCAGTACTTC. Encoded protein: CAWSGGGAYEQYF.

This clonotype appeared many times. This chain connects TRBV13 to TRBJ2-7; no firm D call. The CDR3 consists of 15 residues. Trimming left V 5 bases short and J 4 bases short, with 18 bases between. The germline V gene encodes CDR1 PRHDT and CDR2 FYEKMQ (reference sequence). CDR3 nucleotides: TGTGCCAGCAGCCGGAGTCCAGGACGGTCATACGAGCAGTACTTC. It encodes CASSRSPGRSYEQYF.

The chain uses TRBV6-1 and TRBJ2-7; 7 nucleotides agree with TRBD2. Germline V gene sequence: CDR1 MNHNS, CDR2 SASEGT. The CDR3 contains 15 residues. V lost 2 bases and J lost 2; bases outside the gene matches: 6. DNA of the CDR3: TGTGCCAGCAGTGAAAGGGACTACTCCCCCTACGAGCAGTACTTC. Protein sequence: CASSERDYSPYEQYF.

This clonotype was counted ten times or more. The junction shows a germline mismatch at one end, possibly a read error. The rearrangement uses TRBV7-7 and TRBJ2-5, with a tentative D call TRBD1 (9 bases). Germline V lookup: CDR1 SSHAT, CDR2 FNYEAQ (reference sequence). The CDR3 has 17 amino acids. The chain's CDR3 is CASSSPTGGTGQETQYF. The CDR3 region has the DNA TGTGCTAGCAGCTCCCCTACGGGAGGGACAGGGCAAGAGACCCAGTACTTC.